The T cell receptor (beta chain) under discussion was sequenced for a study of control samples from healthy donors and cancer patients. The data were produced by immunoSEQ multiplex PCR, yet TCRdb's version contains in-frame clones alone and is incomplete. Among 100,000 to 150,000 clones, more than 80% were seen once, and the ten largest hold roughly 2.5%. J gave up 2 bases and V 0 bases, and 5 bases lay outside the gene matches. CDR3 length: 16 residues. From germline, CDR1 is LGHDT and CDR2 YNNKEL (reference sequence). The rearrangement uses TRBV3-1 (or the pseudogene TRBV3-2) and TRBJ2-5; 8 positions match TRBD1. The sequenced sample was blood. This TCR derives from a man between 18 and 35 years old in good health. The CDR3 DNA sequence: TGTGCCAGCAGCCAAGATCTAGGACAGGGTCAAGAGACCCAGTACTTC. This encodes CASSQDLGQGQETQYF.